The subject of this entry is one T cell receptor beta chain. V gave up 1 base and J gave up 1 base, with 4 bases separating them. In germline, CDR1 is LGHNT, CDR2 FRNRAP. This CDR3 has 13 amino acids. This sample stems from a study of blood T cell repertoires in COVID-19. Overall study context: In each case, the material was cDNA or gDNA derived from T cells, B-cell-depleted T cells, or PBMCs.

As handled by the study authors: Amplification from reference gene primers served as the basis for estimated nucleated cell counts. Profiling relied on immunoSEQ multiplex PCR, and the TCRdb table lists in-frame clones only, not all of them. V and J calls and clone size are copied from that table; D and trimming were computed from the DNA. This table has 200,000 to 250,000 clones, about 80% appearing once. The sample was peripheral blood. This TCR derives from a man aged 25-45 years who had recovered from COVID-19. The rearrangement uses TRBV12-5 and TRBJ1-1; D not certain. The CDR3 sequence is CASGLDWNTEAFF. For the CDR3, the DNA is TGTGCTAGTGGTTTGGACTGGAACACTGAAGCTTTCTTT. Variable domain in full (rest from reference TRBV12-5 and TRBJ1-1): DARVTQTPRHKVTEMGQEVTMRCQPILGHNTVFWYRQTMMQGLELLAYFRNRAPLDDSGMPKDRFSAEMPDATLATLKIQPSEPRDSAVYFCASGLDWNTEAFFGQGTRLTVV.